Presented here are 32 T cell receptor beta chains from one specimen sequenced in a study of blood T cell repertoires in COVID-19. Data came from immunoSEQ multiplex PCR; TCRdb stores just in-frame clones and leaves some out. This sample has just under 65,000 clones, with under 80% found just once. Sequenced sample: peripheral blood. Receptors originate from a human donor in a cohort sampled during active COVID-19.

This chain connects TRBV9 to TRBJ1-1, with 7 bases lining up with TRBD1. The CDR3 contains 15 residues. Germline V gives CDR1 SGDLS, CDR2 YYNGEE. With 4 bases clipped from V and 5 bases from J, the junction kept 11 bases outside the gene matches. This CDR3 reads CASSSQDRAVTEAFF. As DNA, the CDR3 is TGTGCCAGCAGCTCCCAAGACAGGGCGGTGACTGAAGCTTTCTTT.

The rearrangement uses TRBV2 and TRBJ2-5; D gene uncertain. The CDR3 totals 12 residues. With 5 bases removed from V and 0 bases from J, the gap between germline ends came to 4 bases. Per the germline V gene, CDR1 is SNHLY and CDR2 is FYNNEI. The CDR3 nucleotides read TGTGCCAGCAGTTTAGACCAAGAGACCCAGTACTTC. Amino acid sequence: CASSLDQETQYF.

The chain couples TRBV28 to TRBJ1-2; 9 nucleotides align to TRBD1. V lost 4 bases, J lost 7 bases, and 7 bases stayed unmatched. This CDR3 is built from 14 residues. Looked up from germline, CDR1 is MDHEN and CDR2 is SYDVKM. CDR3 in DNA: TGTGCCAGCAGTTACGGACAGGGGAGTCGTGGCTACACCTTC. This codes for CASSYGQGSRGYTF.

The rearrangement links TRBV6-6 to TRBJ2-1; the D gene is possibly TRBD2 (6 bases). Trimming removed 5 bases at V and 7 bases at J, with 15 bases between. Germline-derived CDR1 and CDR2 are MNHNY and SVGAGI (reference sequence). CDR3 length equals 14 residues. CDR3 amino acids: CASSRSLATNEQFF. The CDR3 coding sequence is TGTGCCAGCAGTCGATCGCTAGCGACGAATGAGCAGTTCTTC.

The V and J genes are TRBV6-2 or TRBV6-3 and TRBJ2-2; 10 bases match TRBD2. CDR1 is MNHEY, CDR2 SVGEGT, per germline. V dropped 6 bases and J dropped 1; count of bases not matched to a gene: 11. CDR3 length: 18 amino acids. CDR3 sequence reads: CASSPLIRLAGNTGELFF. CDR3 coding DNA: TGTGCCAGCAGCCCACTAATCAGACTAGCGGGGAACACCGGGGAGCTGTTTTTT.

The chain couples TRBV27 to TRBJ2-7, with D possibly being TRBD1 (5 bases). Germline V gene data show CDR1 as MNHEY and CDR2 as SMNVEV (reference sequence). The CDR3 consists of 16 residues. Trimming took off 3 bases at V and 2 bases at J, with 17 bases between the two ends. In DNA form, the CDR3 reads TGTGCCAGCAGTTTTCGCCCCGGGCAGGGCGCCTACGAGCAGTACTTC. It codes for CASSFRPGQGAYEQYF.

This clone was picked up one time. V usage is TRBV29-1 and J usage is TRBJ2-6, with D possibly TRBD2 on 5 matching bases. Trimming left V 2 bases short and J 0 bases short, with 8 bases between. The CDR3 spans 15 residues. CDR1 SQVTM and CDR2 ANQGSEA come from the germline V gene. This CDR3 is CSVESGSSGANVLTF. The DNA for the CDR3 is TGCAGCGTTGAATCGGGGAGCTCTGGGGCCAACGTCCTGACTTTC.

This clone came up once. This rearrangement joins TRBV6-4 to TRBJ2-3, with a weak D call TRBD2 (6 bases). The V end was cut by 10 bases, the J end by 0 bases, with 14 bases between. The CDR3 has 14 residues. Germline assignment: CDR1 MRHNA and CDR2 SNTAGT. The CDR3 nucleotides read TGTGCCACCAGAGTGAGCGGGAGCACAGATACGCAGTATTTT. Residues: CATRVSGSTDTQYF.

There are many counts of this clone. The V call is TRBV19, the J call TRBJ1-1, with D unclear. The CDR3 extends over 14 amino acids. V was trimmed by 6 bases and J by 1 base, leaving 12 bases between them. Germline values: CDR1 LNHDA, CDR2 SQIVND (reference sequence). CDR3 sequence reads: CASRELAGNTEAFF. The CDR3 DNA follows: TGTGCCAGTAGGGAGCTGGCCGGGAACACTGAAGCTTTCTTT.

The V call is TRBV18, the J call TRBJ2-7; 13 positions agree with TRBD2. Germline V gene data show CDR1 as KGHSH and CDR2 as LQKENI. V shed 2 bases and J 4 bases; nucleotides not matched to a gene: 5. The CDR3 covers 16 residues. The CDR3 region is CASSPTSGGAGYEQYF. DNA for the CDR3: TGTGCCAGCTCACCAACTAGCGGGGGGGCCGGGTACGAGCAGTACTTC. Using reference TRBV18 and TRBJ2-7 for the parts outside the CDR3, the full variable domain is NAGVMQNPRHLVRRRGQEARLRCSPMKGHSHVYWYRQLPEEGLKFMVYLQKENIIDESGMPKERFSAEFPKEGPSILRIQQVVRGDSAAYFCASSPTSGGAGYEQYFGPGTRLTVT.

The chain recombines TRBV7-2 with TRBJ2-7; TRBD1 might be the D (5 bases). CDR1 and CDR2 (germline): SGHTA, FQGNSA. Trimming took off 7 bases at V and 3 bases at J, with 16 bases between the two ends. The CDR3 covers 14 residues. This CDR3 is CASTPGRVGYEQYF. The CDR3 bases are TGTGCCAGCACCCCCGGCAGGGTCGGCTACGAGCAGTACTTC.

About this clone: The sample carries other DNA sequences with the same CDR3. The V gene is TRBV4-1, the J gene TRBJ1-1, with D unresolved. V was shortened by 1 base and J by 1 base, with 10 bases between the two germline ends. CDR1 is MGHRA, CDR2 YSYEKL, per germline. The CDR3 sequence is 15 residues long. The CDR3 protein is CASSQVGEGNTEAFF. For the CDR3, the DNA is TGCGCCAGCAGCCAAGTAGGAGAGGGGAACACTGAAGCTTTCTTT.

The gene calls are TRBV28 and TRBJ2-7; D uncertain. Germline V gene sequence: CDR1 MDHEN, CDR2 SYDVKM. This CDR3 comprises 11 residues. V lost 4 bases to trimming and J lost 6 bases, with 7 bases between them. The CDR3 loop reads CASSSPVEQYF. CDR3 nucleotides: TGTGCCAGCAGTTCGCCAGTCGAGCAGTACTTC. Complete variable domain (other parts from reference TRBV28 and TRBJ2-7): DVKVTQSSRYLVKRTGEKVFLECVQDMDHENMFWYRQDPGLGLRLIYFSYDVKMKEKGDIPEGYSVSREKKERFSLILESASTNQTSMYLCASSSPVEQYFGPGTRLTVT.

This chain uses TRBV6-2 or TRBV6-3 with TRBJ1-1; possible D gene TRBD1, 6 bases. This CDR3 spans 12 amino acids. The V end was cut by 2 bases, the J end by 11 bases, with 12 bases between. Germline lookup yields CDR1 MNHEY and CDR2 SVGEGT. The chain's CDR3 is CASSYDRLWAFF. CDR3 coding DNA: TGTGCCAGCAGTTACGACAGGCTTTGGGCTTTCTTT.

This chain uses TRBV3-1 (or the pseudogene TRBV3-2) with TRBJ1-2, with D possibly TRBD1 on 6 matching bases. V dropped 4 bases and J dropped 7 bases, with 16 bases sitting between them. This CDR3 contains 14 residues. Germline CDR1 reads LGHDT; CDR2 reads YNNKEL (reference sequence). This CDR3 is CASSRTGFSTGYTF. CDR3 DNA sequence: TGTGCCAGCAGCCGAACAGGGTTCTCTACTGGCTACACCTTC.

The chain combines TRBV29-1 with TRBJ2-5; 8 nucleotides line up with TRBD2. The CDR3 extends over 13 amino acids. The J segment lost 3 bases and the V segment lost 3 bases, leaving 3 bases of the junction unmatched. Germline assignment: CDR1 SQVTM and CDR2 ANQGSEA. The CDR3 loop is CSVEGSGKETQYF. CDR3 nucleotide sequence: TGCAGCGTTGAGGGTAGCGGGAAAGAGACCCAGTACTTC.

The CDR3 nucleotides read TGTGCCAGCAGTTCCAAGACTAGCGAGGGGGGAACAACCTACAATGAGCAGTTCTTC. It encodes CASSSKTSEGGTTYNEQFF. This chain joins TRBV6-2 or TRBV6-3 and TRBJ2-1; the match to TRBD2 covers 8 bases. Germline trimming cut 4 bases from V and 2 bases from J; bases unmatched to any gene: 16. In germline, CDR1 is MNHEY, CDR2 SVGEGT. The CDR3 is 19 amino acids.

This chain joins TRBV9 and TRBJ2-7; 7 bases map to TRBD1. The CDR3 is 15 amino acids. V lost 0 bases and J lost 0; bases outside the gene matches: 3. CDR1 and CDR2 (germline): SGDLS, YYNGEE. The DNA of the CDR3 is TGTGCCAGCAGCGTAGGGGGGACAGACTCCTACGAGCAGTACTTC. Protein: CASSVGGTDSYEQYF.

For the CDR3, the DNA is TGTGCTAGTGGTATAGGCAGGGGCACTGAAGCTTTCTTT. Translated, it gives CASGIGRGTEAFF. The J gene is TRBJ1-1, the V gene TRBV12-5, with D maybe TRBD1 (6 bases). CDR3 length: 13 residues. Trimming cost V 5 bases and J 4 bases, with 11 bases left between them. Germline V CDR1 and CDR2: LGHNT, FRNRAP.

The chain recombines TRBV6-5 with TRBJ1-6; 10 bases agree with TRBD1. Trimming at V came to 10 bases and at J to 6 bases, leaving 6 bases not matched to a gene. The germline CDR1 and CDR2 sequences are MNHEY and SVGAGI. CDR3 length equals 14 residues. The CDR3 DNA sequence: TGTGCCAACGGACAGGGGGTGGGTAATTCACCCCTCCACTTT. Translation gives CANGQGVGNSPLHF.

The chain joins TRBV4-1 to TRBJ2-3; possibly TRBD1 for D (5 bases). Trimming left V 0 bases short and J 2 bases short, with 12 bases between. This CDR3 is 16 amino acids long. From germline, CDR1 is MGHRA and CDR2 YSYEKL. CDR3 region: CASSQDLGRDTDTQYF. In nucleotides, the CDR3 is TGCGCCAGCAGCCAAGATCTGGGCAGGGACACAGATACGCAGTATTTT.

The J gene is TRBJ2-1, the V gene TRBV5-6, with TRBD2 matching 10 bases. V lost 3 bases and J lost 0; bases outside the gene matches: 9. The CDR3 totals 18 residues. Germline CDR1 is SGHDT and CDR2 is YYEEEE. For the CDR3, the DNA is TGTGCCAGCAGCTCGAGGACTAGCGGACTATCCTCCTACAATGAGCAGTTCTTC. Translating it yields CASSSRTSGLSSYNEQFF.

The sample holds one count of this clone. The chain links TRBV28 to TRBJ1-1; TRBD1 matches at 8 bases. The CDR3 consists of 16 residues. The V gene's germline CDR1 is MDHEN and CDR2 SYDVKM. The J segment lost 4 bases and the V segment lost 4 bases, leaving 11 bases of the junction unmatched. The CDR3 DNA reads TGTGCCAGCAGTTCAGGGAACAGGGGGATAGCCACTGAAGCTTTCTTT. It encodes CASSSGNRGIATEAFF. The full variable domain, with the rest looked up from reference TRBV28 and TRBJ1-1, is DVKVTQSSRYLVKRTGEKVFLECVQDMDHENMFWYRQDPGLGLRLIYFSYDVKMKEKGDIPEGYSVSREKKERFSLILESASTNQTSMYLCASSSGNRGIATEAFFGQGTRLTVV.

The CDR3 sequence is CSVDRGGNTIYF. DNA for the CDR3: TGCAGCGTTGACAGGGGTGGAAACACCATATATTTT. The chain employs TRBV29-1 and TRBJ1-3; perhaps TRBD1 as D (6 bases). Germline lookup yields CDR1 SQVTM and CDR2 ANQGSEA. Trimming removed 3 bases at V and 3 bases at J, with 6 bases between. The length of the CDR3 is 12 residues.

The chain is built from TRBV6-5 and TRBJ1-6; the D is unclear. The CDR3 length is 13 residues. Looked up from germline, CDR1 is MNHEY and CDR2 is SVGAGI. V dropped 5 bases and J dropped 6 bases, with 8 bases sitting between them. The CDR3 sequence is CASSRVTNSPLHF. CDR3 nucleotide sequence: TGTGCCAGCAGTCGGGTTACTAATTCACCCCTCCACTTT.

DNA of the CDR3: TGCGCCAGCAGTGGCGGGGGGGGGAACGGCGATACGCAGTATTTT. Translating gives CASSGGGGNGDTQYF. J is TRBJ2-3 and V is TRBV10-1; 9 nucleotides align to TRBD2. The CDR3 totals 15 residues. The V segment lost 4 bases and the J segment 6 bases; nucleotides outside the gene matches: 8. Germline V CDR1 and CDR2: WNHNN, SYGVQD (reference sequence).

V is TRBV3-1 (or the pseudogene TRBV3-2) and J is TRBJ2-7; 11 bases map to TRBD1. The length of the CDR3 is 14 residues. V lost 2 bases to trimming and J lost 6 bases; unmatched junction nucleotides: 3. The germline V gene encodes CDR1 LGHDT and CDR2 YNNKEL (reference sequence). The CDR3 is CASSQPDRGREQYF. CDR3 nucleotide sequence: TGTGCCAGCAGCCAACCGGACAGGGGGCGCGAGCAGTACTTC.

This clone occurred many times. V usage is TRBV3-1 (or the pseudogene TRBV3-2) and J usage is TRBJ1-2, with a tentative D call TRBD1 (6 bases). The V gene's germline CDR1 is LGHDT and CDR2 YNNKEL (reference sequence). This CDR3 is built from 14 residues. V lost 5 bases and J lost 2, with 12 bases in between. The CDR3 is CASSYRDNNYGYTF. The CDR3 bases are TGTGCCAGCAGCTACCGGGACAACAACTATGGCTACACCTTC.

The CDR3 spells CASSQFGRLAGGHNEQFF. CDR3 coding DNA: TGCGCCAGCAGCCAATTCGGGAGACTAGCGGGGGGCCACAATGAGCAGTTCTTC. The chain combines TRBV4-3 with TRBJ2-1, with 13 bases aligning to TRBD2. This CDR3 is built from 18 residues. CDR1 and CDR2 from the germline V gene are LGHNA and YSLEER. V lost 2 bases and J lost 5; bases outside the gene matches: 9.

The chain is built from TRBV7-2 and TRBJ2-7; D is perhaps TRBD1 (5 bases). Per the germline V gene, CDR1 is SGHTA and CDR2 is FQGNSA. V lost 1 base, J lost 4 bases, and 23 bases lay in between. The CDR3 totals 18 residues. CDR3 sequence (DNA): TGTGCCAGCAGCTTAGACGGCCTAGGGGTCTCGCGAATATACGAGCAGTACTTC. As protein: CASSLDGLGVSRIYEQYF.

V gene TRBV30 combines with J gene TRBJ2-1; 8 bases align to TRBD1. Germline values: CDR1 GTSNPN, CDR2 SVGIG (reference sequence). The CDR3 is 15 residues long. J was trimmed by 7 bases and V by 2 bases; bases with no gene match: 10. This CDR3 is CAWSRGQGARNEQFF. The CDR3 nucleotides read TGTGCCTGGAGTCGGGGTCAGGGGGCGAGAAATGAGCAGTTCTTC.

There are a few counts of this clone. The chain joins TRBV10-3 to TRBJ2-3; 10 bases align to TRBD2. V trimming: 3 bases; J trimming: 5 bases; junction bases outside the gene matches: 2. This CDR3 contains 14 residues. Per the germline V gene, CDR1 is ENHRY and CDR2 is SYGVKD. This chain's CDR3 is CAISDLAGVDTQYF. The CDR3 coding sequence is TGTGCCATCAGTGACCTAGCGGGGGTAGATACGCAGTATTTT.